These 30 T cell receptor beta chains share one sample of origin, sequenced in a study of blood T cell repertoires in COVID-19. Measured with immunoSEQ multiplex PCR; TCRdb has only the in-frame clones, and not every one. The sample gives around 200,000 clones, around 81% of which show up once; less than 7% is in the top ten. Source material: peripheral blood. The receptors shown here come from an older woman with acute or convalescent COVID-19.

In this sample, this clone turned up once. V gene TRBV4-1 combines with J gene TRBJ1-6; 11 positions agree with TRBD1. J lost 0 bases, V lost 1 base, and 2 bases had no gene match. The V gene's germline CDR1 is MGHRA and CDR2 YSYEKL. The CDR3 has 18 amino acids. CDR3 sequence: CASSQGTGGSSYNSPLHF. The CDR3, as DNA: TGCGCCAGCAGCCAAGGGACAGGGGGCAGCTCCTATAATTCACCCCTCCACTTT.

This clone has more than one count but fewer than ten. The V and J genes are TRBV9 and TRBJ2-3; TRBD2 agrees at 8 bases. Looked up from germline, CDR1 is SGDLS and CDR2 is YYNGEE. The V and J ends lost 0 bases and 4 bases, in that order; junction bases with no gene match: 4. The CDR3 has 15 residues. CDR3 in amino acids: CASSVGLAGSDTQYF. DNA for the CDR3: TGTGCCAGCAGCGTAGGGCTAGCGGGTTCAGATACGCAGTATTTT.

This clone was picked up one time. The CDR3 sequence is CASSLSVTAFYEQYF. CDR3 nucleotide sequence: TGTGCCAGCAGCTTATCGGTGACAGCCTTCTACGAGCAGTACTTC. The chain combines TRBV11-2 with TRBJ2-7; maybe TRBD1 (5 bases). Per germline, CDR1 SGHAT and CDR2 FQNNGV. The CDR3 covers 15 residues. V was shortened by 2 bases and J by 3 bases, with 14 bases between the two germline ends. The variable domain in full, with the rest retrieved from reference TRBV11-2 and TRBJ2-7, is EAGVAQSPRYKIIEKRQSVAFWCNPISGHATLYWYQQILGQGPKLLIQFQNNGVVDDSQLPKDRFSAERLKGVDSTLKIQPAKLEDSAVYLCASSLSVTAFYEQYFGPGTRLTVT.

The CDR3 spells CASSFRQDNEQFF. The CDR3 bases are TGTGCCAGCAGTTTCAGACAGGACAATGAGCAGTTCTTC. The chain carries TRBV27 and TRBJ2-1; D may be TRBD1 (6 bases). CDR1 is MNHEY, CDR2 SMNVEV, per germline (reference sequence). Trimming left V 3 bases short and J 5 bases short, with 8 bases between. CDR3 length: 13 amino acids.

J is TRBJ2-4 and V is TRBV28, with a tentative D call TRBD2 (7 bases). The CDR3 consists of 18 residues. V was shortened by 3 bases and J by 0 bases, with 18 bases between the two germline ends. Germline values: CDR1 MDHEN, CDR2 SYDVKM. CDR3 amino acids: CASSLGGGGDLAKNIQYF. In nucleotides, the CDR3 is TGTGCCAGCAGTTTGGGGGGGGGCGGAGATTTAGCCAAAAACATTCAGTACTTC.

This clone was seen more than once but under ten times. V usage is TRBV5-1 and J usage is TRBJ2-2; 8 bases are shared with TRBD1. The CDR3 covers 14 residues. The germline V gene encodes CDR1 SGHRS and CDR2 YFSETQ. After removal of 3 bases from V and 3 bases from J, the junction contained 1 base not matched to a gene. As DNA, the CDR3 is TGCGCCAGCAGCTCGACAGGGGACACCGGGGAGCTGTTTTTT. Protein product: CASSSTGDTGELFF.

This rearrangement joins TRBV7-8 to TRBJ2-7; D is perhaps TRBD1 (5 bases). This CDR3 has 16 residues. V was trimmed by 5 bases and J by 5 bases, leaving 22 bases between them. Germline lookup yields CDR1 SGHVS and CDR2 FQNEAQ. CDR3 sequence (DNA): TGTGCCAGCAGCCCGCCTGGGGCCGCACTCTTACACGAGCAGTACTTC. Protein product: CASSPPGAALLHEQYF.

The rearrangement links TRBV6-6 to TRBJ1-5; D gene unclear. V gave up 0 bases and J gave up 0 bases, with 6 bases separating them. This CDR3 is built from 15 residues. Germline V gene lookup returns CDR1 MNHNY and CDR2 SVGAGI (reference sequence). DNA for the CDR3: TGTGCCAGCAGTTACTCGACTAGTAGCAATCAGCCCCAGCATTTT. Protein sequence: CASSYSTSSNQPQHF.

The chain recombines TRBV7-9 with TRBJ1-5; D uncertain. CDR1 and CDR2 (germline): SEHNR, FQNEAQ (reference sequence). The CDR3 has 14 amino acids. V dropped 2 bases and J dropped 6 bases, with 11 bases sitting between them. Here the CDR3 reads CASSLSQEGQPQHF. The CDR3 DNA sequence: TGTGCCAGCAGCTTATCTCAAGAGGGTCAGCCCCAGCATTTT.

The chain couples TRBV3-1 (or the pseudogene TRBV3-2) to TRBJ1-1; 7 bases are shared with TRBD1. The CDR3 contains 15 residues. Trimming cost V 5 bases and J 5 bases; bases outside gene matches: 11. Germline V gene data show CDR1 as LGHDT and CDR2 as YNNKEL (reference sequence). CDR3 nucleotides: TGTGCCAGCAGCTCAGCCCCCAGGGGGAAGACTGAAGCTTTCTTT. It is translated as CASSSAPRGKTEAFF.

CDR3 in amino acids: CASSGDSKNTEAFF. CDR3 coding DNA: TGTGCCAGCAGTGGGGACAGCAAAAACACTGAAGCTTTCTTT. The V call is TRBV2, the J call TRBJ1-1; 7 nucleotides agree with TRBD1. The J segment lost 2 bases and the V segment lost 4 bases, leaving 4 bases of the junction unmatched. Germline V gene lookup returns CDR1 SNHLY and CDR2 FYNNEI. The CDR3 runs to 14 residues.

J is TRBJ1-1 and V is TRBV7-2, with 9 positions matching TRBD1. V was pared by 5 bases and J by 1 base, with 8 bases of the junction left unmatched. The germline CDR1 and CDR2 sequences are SGHTA and FQGNSA. The CDR3 is 16 amino acids. The CDR3 DNA sequence: TGTGCCAGCAGCCCGACGACGACAGGGGGGAACACTGAAGCTTTCTTT. It is translated as CASSPTTTGGNTEAFF.

This clone was seen a single time. V gene TRBV11-2 combines with J gene TRBJ1-3; D perhaps matches TRBD1 (6 bases). This CDR3 comprises 14 residues. The germline CDR1 and CDR2 sequences are SGHAT and FQNNGV. Trimming pared 5 bases from V and 2 bases from J, leaving 10 bases between. In DNA form, the CDR3 reads TGTGCCAGCAGCCCCACAGGGACTGGAAACACCATATATTTT. It yields the protein CASSPTGTGNTIYF.

V is TRBV28 and J is TRBJ2-5, with D hard to call. Germline V gene sequence: CDR1 MDHEN, CDR2 SYDVKM. The CDR3 spans 14 residues. V was pared by 1 base and J by 4 bases, with 10 bases between. CDR3 residues: CASSLYAVRETQYF. The CDR3, as DNA: TGTGCCAGCAGTTTATATGCGGTGCGAGAGACCCAGTACTTC. The variable domain in full, with the rest retrieved from reference TRBV28 and TRBJ2-5, is DVKVTQSSRYLVKRTGEKVFLECVQDMDHENMFWYRQDPGLGLRLIYFSYDVKMKEKGDIPEGYSVSREKKERFSLILESASTNQTSMYLCASSLYAVRETQYFGPGTRLLVL.

The CDR3 coding sequence is TGTGCCAGCAGTTACGGAGGTTCACCCCTCCACTTT. Translation gives CASSYGGSPLHF. The chain has TRBV6-5 and TRBJ1-6; D is ambiguous. With 2 bases removed from V and 9 bases from J, the gap between germline ends came to 5 bases. Germline V gene sequence: CDR1 MNHEY, CDR2 SVGAGI. The CDR3 is 12 amino acids.

The rearrangement links TRBV28 to TRBJ2-3, with a weak D call TRBD1 (6 bases). The length of the CDR3 is 15 residues. Looked up from germline, CDR1 is MDHEN and CDR2 is SYDVKM. Trimming took off 4 bases at V and 0 bases at J, with 11 bases between the two ends. The chain's CDR3 is CASSSGDASTDTQYF. Written as DNA, the CDR3 is TGTGCCAGCAGTTCAGGGGATGCTAGCACAGATACGCAGTATTTT.

The genes are TRBV7-9 and TRBJ1-1, with D tentatively TRBD1 (5 bases). Per the germline V gene, CDR1 is SEHNR and CDR2 is FQNEAQ (reference sequence). V was clipped by 5 bases and J by 6 bases, with 16 bases between them. The length of the CDR3 is 14 residues. The CDR3 loop is CASSRGGAAAEAFF. The DNA for the CDR3 is TGTGCCAGCAGCAGGGGCGGGGCCGCGGCTGAAGCTTTCTTT.

This clone was counted only a few times. The gene calls are TRBV9 and TRBJ2-7; D is possibly TRBD2 (5 bases). CDR3 length equals 17 residues. Looked up from germline, CDR1 is SGDLS and CDR2 is YYNGEE. Trimming took off 1 base at V and 5 bases at J, with 22 bases between the two ends. CDR3 bases: TGTGCCAGCAGCGTAAACCCTCATGGTCTGCGGGTCAACGAGCAGTACTTC. It yields the protein CASSVNPHGLRVNEQYF.

This rearrangement joins TRBV3-1 (or the pseudogene TRBV3-2) to TRBJ2-7; 8 bases agree with TRBD2. From germline, CDR1 is LGHDT and CDR2 YNNKEL (reference sequence). V was clipped by 2 bases and J by 5 bases; unmatched bases: 8. This CDR3 has 15 amino acids. The CDR3 reads CASSQLSGITDEQYF. CDR3 coding DNA: TGTGCCAGCAGCCAACTTAGCGGGATAACCGACGAGCAGTACTTC.

The chain uses TRBV7-2 and TRBJ1-1, with no clear D. CDR3 length: 14 amino acids. Germline lookup yields CDR1 SGHTA and CDR2 FQGNSA. V was cut by 0 bases and J by 4 bases, with 9 bases left in between. CDR3 bases: TGTGCCAGCAGCTTAGCGCGGGAGCCCACTGAAGCTTTCTTT. Its protein is CASSLAREPTEAFF.

The chain joins TRBV14 to TRBJ2-5; 8 bases map to TRBD2. This CDR3 spans 16 amino acids. Looked up from germline, CDR1 is SGHDN and CDR2 is FVKESK. Trimming removed 4 bases from V and 4 bases from J; junction bases left unmatched: 11. CDR3 nucleotides: TGTGCCAGCAGCCTCAAGGTTGGGCTAGCGGGAGAGACCCAGTACTTC. Translating it yields CASSLKVGLAGETQYF.

The V call is TRBV12-5, the J call TRBJ2-1; 13 nucleotides line up with TRBD2. CDR1 is LGHNT and CDR2 is FRNRAP in the germline V gene. The CDR3 consists of 15 residues. The V segment lost 5 bases and the J segment 6 bases; nucleotides outside the gene matches: 4. The CDR3 reads CASGHGTSGINEQFF. Here the CDR3 DNA reads TGTGCTAGTGGTCACGGGACTAGCGGGATCAATGAGCAGTTCTTC.

The genes are TRBV5-8 and TRBJ1-1; perhaps TRBD1 as D (6 bases). The CDR3 runs to 13 residues. V lost 4 bases and J lost 3, with 10 bases in between. Germline lookup yields CDR1 SGHTS and CDR2 YDEGEE. The CDR3 region is CASSGQRDTEAFF. The CDR3 bases are TGTGCCAGCAGCGGACAGAGGGACACTGAAGCTTTCTTT.

The genes are TRBV6-5 and TRBJ2-2; 8 nucleotides agree with TRBD1. In germline, CDR1 is MNHEY, CDR2 SVGAGI. The CDR3 is 13 residues long. The V and J ends lost 8 bases and 1 base, in that order; junction bases with no gene match: 0. The CDR3, as DNA: TGTGCCAGCGGGACAGGGAACACCGGGGAGCTGTTTTTT. It yields the protein CASGTGNTGELFF.

This rearrangement joins TRBV12-3 or TRBV12-4 to TRBJ2-7, with 8 bases matching TRBD2. With 11 bases clipped from V and 7 bases from J, the junction kept 7 bases outside the gene matches. The CDR3 has 11 residues. For the CDR3, the DNA is TGTGCCTCCAGCGGGAGTAGGGAGCAGTACTTC. This codes for CASSGSREQYF.

The chain has TRBV6-2 or TRBV6-3 and TRBJ2-7; D gene unclear. Germline CDR1 and CDR2: MNHEY and SVGEGT. The CDR3 runs to 15 residues. The V and J ends lost 0 bases and 6 bases respectively, with 15 bases between them. The CDR3: CASSYSWQGQAEQYF. The CDR3 coding sequence is TGTGCCAGCAGTTACTCATGGCAAGGCCAGGCCGAGCAGTACTTC.

CDR3 in DNA: TGTGCCAGCAGTGCCCGGGACAGGGGATACAATGAGCAGTTCTTC. Amino acids: CASSARDRGYNEQFF. The chain links TRBV2 to TRBJ2-1, with TRBD1 matching 10 bases. The germline V gene encodes CDR1 SNHLY and CDR2 FYNNEI. The CDR3 is 15 amino acids. J was trimmed by 4 bases and V by 4 bases; bases with no gene match: 4.

This chain links TRBV9 with TRBJ1-5; D might be TRBD1 (6 bases). This CDR3 comprises 15 residues. Trimming left V 0 bases short and J 2 bases short, with 9 bases between. Germline CDR1 and CDR2: SGDLS and YYNGEE. The CDR3 sequence is CASSVGQDGNQPQHF. DNA of the CDR3: TGTGCCAGCAGCGTAGGACAGGATGGCAATCAGCCCCAGCATTTT.

The rearrangement joins TRBV7-9 to TRBJ2-7; tentatively, D is TRBD1 (5 bases). The V end was cut by 1 base, the J end by 7 bases, with 11 bases between. From germline, CDR1 is SEHNR and CDR2 FQNEAQ (reference sequence). This CDR3 has 13 amino acids. CDR3 in amino acids: CASSLVAGQEQYF. The CDR3 DNA is TGTGCCAGCAGCTTAGTGGCAGGGCAGGAGCAGTACTTC.

The V gene is TRBV7-2, the J gene TRBJ2-3, with a tentative D call TRBD1 (5 bases). Germline V gene lookup returns CDR1 SGHTA and CDR2 FQGNSA. There are 15 residues in the CDR3. V was pared by 5 bases and J by 0 bases, with 12 bases between. Here the CDR3 reads CASSPRTLSTDTQYF. The CDR3 region has the DNA TGTGCCAGCAGCCCTAGGACACTGAGCACAGATACGCAGTATTTT.